The clone carrying this TCR beta chain was counted a few times. Germline V gene lookup returns CDR1 LGHNA and CDR2 YNFKEQ. CDR3 length equals 19 residues. V lost 1 base to trimming and J lost 0 bases, with 19 bases between them. The record originates from a study of cytomegalovirus exposure and HLA in healthy donors. PCR employed 60 Vbeta and 13 Jbeta primers. Produced via immunoSEQ multiplex PCR; TCRdb's table is partial and in-frame only. The sample carries tens of thousands of clones, approximately 62% recorded once. This chain connects TRBV4-2 to TRBJ2-1; D is possibly TRBD2 (6 bases). Source material: PBMCs. The receptor's source is a male donor in good health and CMV-seropositive. The CDR3 nucleotides read TGTGCCAGCAGCCAAGTTCTTCGGGGGTACGAGGTCTCCTACAATGAGCAGTTCTTC. It is translated as CASSQVLRGYEVSYNEQFF.